Presented here are 17 T cell receptor beta chains from one specimen sequenced in a study of OX40 agonist ivuxolimab in advanced cancers. The protocol was immunoSEQ multiplex PCR, while the TCRdb copy is restricted to in-frame clones and leaves out a portion. Counted here are around 68,000 clones, 87% occurring once; the ten biggest clones make up under 3.5%. The sample was CD4+ or CD8+ T cells sorted from blood, taken in a trial of the OX40 agonist ivuxolimab. Source of these receptors: an adult with an advanced solid tumor such as melanoma, head and neck, liver or kidney cancer.

CDR3 sequence reads: CASSTPSANSYEQYF. CDR3 coding DNA: TGTGCCAGCAGTACCCCTAGCGCTAACTCCTACGAGCAGTACTTC. The chain combines TRBV6-5 with TRBJ2-7, with D maybe TRBD2 (6 bases). The CDR3 contains 15 residues. Trimming took off 5 bases at V and 0 bases at J, with 14 bases between the two ends. Germline CDR1 is MNHEY and CDR2 is SVGAGI.

The chain couples TRBV29-1 to TRBJ2-1; no clear D. In germline, CDR1 is SQVTM, CDR2 ANQGSEA. Between the trimmed V and J ends, which lost 6 bases and 10 bases, there was a span of 10 bases. This CDR3 comprises 10 residues. CDR3 nucleotides: TGCAGCGTCCCCATCGGGGAGCAGTTCTTC. Protein sequence: CSVPIGEQFF.

The chain recombines TRBV30 with TRBJ1-4, with D maybe TRBD1 (6 bases). CDR3 length equals 13 residues. Trimming took 2 bases from V and 8 from J, leaving 12 bases between them. The germline V gene has CDR1 GTSNPN and CDR2 SVGIG (reference sequence). The CDR3 loop is CAWSRQGWEKLFF. The CDR3 nucleotides read TGTGCCTGGAGTAGGCAGGGGTGGGAAAAACTGTTTTTT.

The chain is built from TRBV5-8 and TRBJ1-5; no clear D. The CDR3 length is 16 residues. Germline V gene lookup returns CDR1 SGHTS and CDR2 YDEGEE. V shed 4 bases and J shed 3 bases, with 17 bases lying between them. This chain's CDR3 is CASSPRVGGFNQPQHF. CDR3 coding DNA: TGTGCCAGCAGCCCCCGGGTTGGAGGTTTCAATCAGCCCCAGCATTTT.

This chain uses TRBV5-1 with TRBJ1-1; D not certain. The CDR3 sequence is 11 residues long. Germline loops: CDR1 SGHRS, CDR2 YFSETQ. Trimming cost V 0 bases and J 3 bases, with 0 bases left between them. The CDR3 spells CASSLDTEAFF. The DNA of the CDR3 is TGCGCCAGCAGCTTGGACACTGAAGCTTTCTTT. Looking up the rest from reference TRBV5-1 and TRBJ1-1 gives the full variable domain: KAGVTQTPRYLIKTRGQQVTLSCSPISGHRSVSWYQQTPGQGLQFLFEYFSETQRNKGNFPGRFSGRQFSNSRSEMNVSTLELGDSALYLCASSLDTEAFFGQGTRLTVV.

The chain combines TRBV6-6 with TRBJ2-7; 8 positions match TRBD2. CDR1 is MNHNY, CDR2 SVGAGI, per germline (reference sequence). J was trimmed by 3 bases and V by 8 bases; bases with no gene match: 9. CDR3 length equals 14 residues. CDR3 sequence (DNA): TGTGCCAGCCGGCGGGGGGCGTCAAGCTACGAGCAGTACTTC. This codes for CASRRGASSYEQYF.

V and J are TRBV9 and TRBJ2-3; the D call may be TRBD1 or TRBD2 (5 bases each). In germline, CDR1 is SGDLS, CDR2 YYNGEE. Trimming took off 3 bases at V and 4 bases at J, with 12 bases between the two ends. This CDR3 has 14 amino acids. Here the CDR3 DNA reads TGTGCCAGCAGCGAGACCTTGGGGGCAGATACGCAGTATTTT. Translation gives CASSETLGADTQYF.

The rearrangement uses TRBV7-8 and TRBJ1-6, with D unresolved. The CDR3 spans 15 residues. Trimming pared 1 base from V and 0 bases from J, leaving 4 bases between. Germline loops: CDR1 SGHVS, CDR2 FQNEAQ. The CDR3 sequence is CASSLGSSYNSPLHF. The CDR3 DNA reads TGTGCCAGCAGCTTAGGGAGCTCCTATAATTCACCCCTCCACTTT.

V is TRBV4-3 and J is TRBJ1-1; possible D gene TRBD1, 5 bases. Trimming took off 2 bases at V and 1 base at J, with 14 bases between the two ends. This CDR3 is built from 16 residues. The germline V gene has CDR1 LGHNA and CDR2 YSLEER. The CDR3 loop is CASSQRSGPRNTEAFF. The CDR3 nucleotides read TGCGCCAGCAGCCAACGATCGGGACCCAGGAACACTGAAGCTTTCTTT.

V is TRBV5-1 and J is TRBJ2-7; a weak D match, TRBD1 (5 bases). CDR1 and CDR2 from the germline V gene are SGHRS and YFSETQ. Deletions cut 5 bases from V and 2 bases from J, with 8 bases between. The CDR3 runs 12 residues. CDR3 in amino acids: CASRGETYEQYF. The CDR3 region has the DNA TGCGCCAGCAGAGGGGAAACCTACGAGCAGTACTTC.

The V call is TRBV7-6, the J call TRBJ1-5; TRBD1 matches 11 bases. Trimming took 5 bases from V and 7 from J; bases not matched to a gene: 7. Per the germline V gene, CDR1 is SGHVS and CDR2 is FNYEAQ. This CDR3 has 15 residues. The CDR3 DNA follows: TGTGCCAGCAGCCCCGGGACAGGGGGTGGGCAGCCCCAGCATTTT. As protein: CASSPGTGGGQPQHF. The full variable domain, its missing parts supplied by reference TRBV7-6 and TRBJ1-5, is GAGVSQSPRYKVTKRGQDVALRCDPISGHVSLYWYRQALGQGPEFLTYFNYEAQQDKSGLPNDRFSAERPEGSISTLTIQRTEQRDSAMYRCASSPGTGGGQPQHFGDGTRLSIL.

Only one count was recorded for this clone. In nucleotides, the CDR3 is TGTGCCAGCAGTATCGACGGTGGGGTCTATGGCTACACCTTC. Translating gives CASSIDGGVYGYTF. The chain is built from TRBV28 and TRBJ1-2; D gene uncertain. There are 14 residues in the CDR3. Trimming pared 5 bases from V and 4 bases from J, leaving 14 bases between. Germline CDR1 reads MDHEN; CDR2 reads SYDVKM.

The rearrangement joins TRBV7-9 to TRBJ1-1, with a possible D match to TRBD1 (5 bases). The germline gives CDR1 SEHNR, CDR2 FQNEAQ (reference sequence). The V gene lost 1 base and the J gene lost 6 bases, with 12 bases spanning the gap. CDR3 size: 14 residues. The CDR3 DNA sequence: TGTGCCAGCAGCTTAGGGGGCGGGGGGGCTGAAGCTTTCTTT. The encoded protein is CASSLGGGGAEAFF.

The V and J genes are TRBV5-4 and TRBJ2-6, with 11 positions matching TRBD2. The germline CDR1 and CDR2 sequences are SGHNT and YYREEE (reference sequence). The CDR3 extends over 19 amino acids. The junction had 10 bases not matched to a gene; V was cut back by 5 bases and J by 0 bases. The CDR3 sequence is CASSLSSGGPPSGANVLTF. The CDR3 DNA follows: TGTGCCAGCAGTCTGTCTAGCGGGGGGCCTCCCTCTGGGGCCAACGTCCTGACTTTC.

This chain uses TRBV28 with TRBJ2-2; weak D call: TRBD2 (6 bases). Germline CDR1 and CDR2: MDHEN and SYDVKM. Trimming cost V 7 bases and J 0 bases, with 9 bases left between them. The CDR3 extends over 14 amino acids. CDR3 DNA sequence: TGTGCCAGCACCCGGGGGACGAACACCGGGGAGCTGTTTTTT. Translating it yields CASTRGTNTGELFF.

This clone has only one observation. This sequence joins TRBV7-3 and TRBJ2-2, with 10 nucleotides matching TRBD2. The J segment lost 5 bases and the V segment lost 0 bases, leaving 6 bases of the junction unmatched. CDR1 SGHTA and CDR2 FQGTGA come from the germline V gene. CDR3 length: 17 amino acids. This CDR3 is CASSLTASGGLTGELFF. DNA of the CDR3: TGTGCCAGCAGCTTAACGGCTAGCGGGGGACTAACCGGGGAGCTGTTTTTT.

CDR3 sequence: CASSQDSTTSGRYKYTDTQYF. The CDR3 coding sequence is TGTGCCAGCAGCCAAGACAGTACGACTAGCGGGAGGTACAAGTACACAGATACGCAGTATTTT. The chain combines TRBV14 with TRBJ2-3; 13 bases match TRBD2. CDR1 SGHDN and CDR2 FVKESK come from the germline V gene. The trim removed 0 bases at V and 2 bases at J, leaving 14 bases unmatched. This CDR3 is 21 amino acids long.